This T cell receptor (beta chain) was identified in a study of T cells in Graves' hyperthyroidism and ophthalmopathy. RNA transcripts were the template for amplifying TCR beta CDR3 regions. In the first-round RT-PCR of the TCR CDR3, the HTBI primer set was used. Each CDR3 protein gets one entry after TCRdb re-called the multiplex PCR reads with MiXCR. The data contain a few hundred thousand distinct CDR3 sequences, roughly 25% of them singletons. The V gene's germline CDR1 is KGHDR and CDR2 SFDVKD. This CDR3 is 16 amino acids long. V lost 2 bases to trimming and J lost 4 bases; unmatched junction nucleotides: 6.

Sequenced sample: blood. The rearrangement joins TRBV24-1 to TRBJ2-5, with 10 nucleotides matching TRBD2. The sequence derives from a man aged 50 to 60 with Graves' hyperthyroidism. CDR3 loop: CATSDSFSGGGETQYF. The CDR3 bases are TGTGCCACCAGTGATTCGTTCAGCGGGGGGGGAGAGACCCAGTACTTC.